This is a list of T cell receptor beta chains from one sample in a study of blood T cell repertoires in COVID-19. The table came from immunoSEQ multiplex PCR; TCRdb's copy has only in-frame clones and leaves some out. The sample contains about 140,000 clones, roughly 84% of which appear only once. Sequenced input: peripheral blood. These receptors originate from a man aged 25 to 45 with COVID-19, enrolled during active disease. Each CDR3 is given with its conserved first and last residue. The D gene is left open where the match is weak. Part of the rows lack a size; the others show once, few, many or a class for expanded clones.

clone_size	v_call	j_call	d_call	cdr3_nt	cdr3_aa
-	TRBV21-1	TRBJ2-2	-	TGTGCCAGCAGCAAAAAAACGGACAGGGGGCCCGGGGAGCTGTTTTTT	CASSKKTDRGPGELFF
-	TRBV5-4	TRBJ2-7	TRBD1	TGTGCCAGCAGCTTGGCTCAGGGGGCGAGGGAGCAGTACTTC	CASSLAQGAREQYF
-	TRBV5-4	TRBJ2-3	TRBD2	TGTGCCAGCAGCCCAAGTAGCGGGAGGGCCCCCGGGGTAGATACGCAGTATTTT	CASSPSSGRAPGVDTQYF
-	TRBV5-6	TRBJ2-1	TRBD2	TGTGCCAGCAGCTTTAGCGGGAGCTACGATGAGCAGTTCTTC	CASSFSGSYDEQFF
once	TRBV30	TRBJ2-1	TRBD2	TGTGCCTGGAGTGTGTATAGCGGGAGAACCTACAATGAGCAGTTCTTC	CAWSVYSGRTYNEQFF
-	TRBV6-5	TRBJ2-7	TRBD2	TGTGCCAGCAGCCTAGGACTAGCGGGACCCCGCGAGCAGTACTTC	CASSLGLAGPREQYF
-	TRBV6-5	TRBJ2-5	TRBD1	TGTGCCAGCAGTTACTCGGCGGACAGGGGGGAGACCCAGTACTTC	CASSYSADRGETQYF
-	TRBV28	TRBJ1-1	TRBD1	TGTGCCAGCGGATACAGGGGCACTGAAGCTTTCTTT	CASGYRGTEAFF
few	TRBV5-1	TRBJ2-1	TRBD2	TGCGCCAGCAGCTTGGGGACTAGCGGGAGTTCCGAGTTCTTC	CASSLGTSGSSEFF
few	TRBV6-6	TRBJ2-7	-	TGTGCCAGCAACTTGGGACTGTCAAGCGAGCAGTACTTC	CASNLGLSSEQYF
-	TRBV12-3/TRBV12-4	TRBJ2-4	-	TGTGCCAGCAGTTTCGCAGAAAAAAACATTCAGTACTTC	CASSFAEKNIQYF
once	TRBV5-1	TRBJ2-1	TRBD1	TGCGCCAGCAGTTTCCCGGGACAGGGAAGGAATGAGCAGTTCTTC	CASSFPGQGRNEQFF
-	TRBV7-7	TRBJ2-3	-	TGTGCTAGCAGCAGAACGGGGGTTCGAGATACGCAGTATTTT	CASSRTGVRDTQYF
once	TRBV6-2/TRBV6-3	TRBJ2-7	-	TGTGCCAGCAGTTACGAGTGGACCCCGGAGGACTCCTACGAGCAGTACTTC	CASSYEWTPEDSYEQYF
-	TRBV28	TRBJ2-1	-	TGTGCCAGCAGTAACCGGGGTGAGCAGTTCTTC	CASSNRGEQFF
-	TRBV27	TRBJ2-4	TRBD1	TGTGCCAGCAGTACGTACCGGGACAGTTACATTCAGTACTTC	CASSTYRDSYIQYF
-	TRBV15	TRBJ1-6	TRBD1	TGTGCCACCAGCAGAGATGGACAGGGGGCTTCACCCCTCCACTTT	CATSRDGQGASPLHF
-	TRBV30	TRBJ2-7	-	TGTGCCTGGAGTAAGAGGGCCTACGAGCAGTACTTC	CAWSKRAYEQYF
-	TRBV11-3	TRBJ2-3	-	TGTGCCAGCAGCTTAGATTTCCTCACAGATACGCAGTATTTT	CASSLDFLTDTQYF
few	TRBV7-9	TRBJ2-7	TRBD1	TGTGCCAGCAGCTTAGACAGGGGGAGCTCCTACGAGCAGTACTTC	CASSLDRGSSYEQYF
-	TRBV28	TRBJ2-1	TRBD2	TGTGCCAGCAGTCTTACGGGGGGCTCCTACAATGAGCAGTTCTTC	CASSLTGGSYNEQFF
-	TRBV6-1	TRBJ2-1	-	TGTGCCAGCAGTGAAAGTAGGACAGCTAGCCTGGGGAATGAGCAGTTCTTC	CASSESRTASLGNEQFF
-	TRBV12-3/TRBV12-4	TRBJ2-7	TRBD2	TGTGCCAGCAGGGAGGGAGGGAACGACGAGCAGTACTTC	CASREGGNDEQYF
-	TRBV19	TRBJ1-5	TRBD1	TGTGCCAGTAGTGCTCGGACAGGGGGGCGGCATCGCAATCAGCCCCAGCATTTT	CASSARTGGRHRNQPQHF
-	TRBV2	TRBJ2-5	-	TGTGCCAGCAGTGATCAGGGCTGGGAGACCCAGTACTTC	CASSDQGWETQYF
-	TRBV20-1	TRBJ1-5	TRBD1	TGCAGTGCTAGTGGGGCGACAGGGGGTTCGGCCCAGCCCCAGCATTTT	CSASGATGGSAQPQHF
-	TRBV28	TRBJ2-1	TRBD2	TGTGCCAGCAGCCCGGGAGGCACCAATGAGCAGTTCTTC	CASSPGGTNEQFF
-	TRBV11-2	TRBJ1-2	-	TGTGCCAGCAGCCCCCGTACGGCCAGGATGAGAGGCTACACCTTC	CASSPRTARMRGYTF
-	TRBV30	TRBJ2-3	TRBD2	TGTGCCTCCTACCCCACCAGCGGGGGAACAGATACGCAGTATTTT	CASYPTSGGTDTQYF
-	TRBV4-2	TRBJ2-7	TRBD2	TGTGCCAGCAGCCAGGCGAATCCGGCGGGAGTGGGAGAGCAGTACTTC	CASSQANPAGVGEQYF
-	TRBV14	TRBJ2-5	-	TGTGCCAGCAGCCAAGAGGGTGGGGCCCGCGAGACCCAGTACTTC	CASSQEGGARETQYF
-	TRBV6-2/TRBV6-3	TRBJ2-1	-	TGTGCCAGCAGCCCAAGGGACATTGAGCAGTTCTTC	CASSPRDIEQFF
-	TRBV28	TRBJ1-1	TRBD1	TGTGCCAGCAGAGGGAGGACAACGGGACAGGGGGAGCGTATGAACACTGAAGCTTTCTTT	CASRGRTTGQGERMNTEAFF
-	TRBV28	TRBJ2-3	-	TGTGCCAGCAGTGAGCGCACAGATACGCAGTATTTT	CASSERTDTQYF
-	TRBV21-1	TRBJ2-2	-	TGTGCCAGCAGCAAAGCCATCGACAGGACGAACACCGGGGAGCTGTTTTTT	CASSKAIDRTNTGELFF
few	TRBV4-3	TRBJ1-5	TRBD1	TGCGCCAGCAGCCAAGGGACAGGGGGGGACAATCAGCCCCAGCATTTT	CASSQGTGGDNQPQHF
-	TRBV2	TRBJ2-3	TRBD2	TGTGCCAGCAGCCCACCTAGCGGGAGGGCCACAGATACGCAGTATTTT	CASSPPSGRATDTQYF
-	TRBV28	TRBJ1-2	-	TGTGCCAGCAGCCTCGGGACATCAGGTGGCTACACCTTC	CASSLGTSGGYTF
-	TRBV9	TRBJ1-4	TRBD1	TGTGCCAGCAGCGCCTTCGGGACAGCGGGTGAAAAACTGTTTTTT	CASSAFGTAGEKLFF
few	TRBV6-4	TRBJ2-2	TRBD1	TGTGCCAGCTCACCCGACAGGGGGACCGGGGAGCTGTTTTTT	CASSPDRGTGELFF
-	TRBV20-1	TRBJ1-5	-	TGCAGTGCTAGTTCAGGGAAGGGGAGCAATCAGCCCCAGCATTTT	CSASSGKGSNQPQHF
few	TRBV28	TRBJ1-3	TRBD1	TGTGCCAGCAGTACCGGGACAGGGCGGGGAAACACCATATATTTT	CASSTGTGRGNTIYF
-	TRBV27	TRBJ1-4	TRBD1	TGTGCCAGCAGTTCGACAGGGGAATTGGCAAAACTGTTTTTT	CASSSTGELAKLFF
-	TRBV7-2	TRBJ2-5	TRBD2	TGTGCCAGCAGGACTGCGGGGGGACAAGAGACCCAGTACTTC	CASRTAGGQETQYF
-	TRBV7-2	TRBJ1-6	-	TGTGCCAGCAGCTTAGTGGGGGGGCTGTCACCCCTCCACTTT	CASSLVGGLSPLHF
-	TRBV5-4	TRBJ2-7	-	TGTGCCAGCAGCTTGCCAGGAGGAGACGAGCAGTACTTC	CASSLPGGDEQYF
-	TRBV19	TRBJ2-7	-	TGTGCCAGTAAACCTGACAGCTCCTACGAGCAGTACTTC	CASKPDSSYEQYF
few	TRBV3-1/TRBV3-2	TRBJ1-4	TRBD1	TGTGCCAGCAGCCAAGATAGGGGGGGGACAGGGGTTTATGAAAAACTGTTTTTT	CASSQDRGGTGVYEKLFF
-	TRBV6-2/TRBV6-3	TRBJ1-2	TRBD1	TGTGCCAGCAGTTACCCGCAGGGGGCGGACACCTTC	CASSYPQGADTF
once	TRBV7-8	TRBJ2-1	TRBD2	TGTGCCAGCAGCCCTCGGACTAGCGGGGCAATAAGCTCCTACAATGAGCAGTTCTTC	CASSPRTSGAISSYNEQFF
many	TRBV3-1/TRBV3-2	TRBJ1-2	-	TGTGCCAGCAGCCTCGACAGCTATGGCTACACCTTC	CASSLDSYGYTF